These 3 T cell receptor beta chains came from one sample sequenced in a study of tumor-infiltrating lymphocytes in primary liver carcinoma. Without any cell sorting, roughly 18-34 mg of bulk tissue yielded co-extracted RNA and DNA. The authors made TCR beta cDNA from approximately 490 ng total RNA with a constant-region primer. What produced the TCR beta libraries was three nested multiplex PCR rounds using slightly modified ARM-PCR. Researchers ran the first two PCR rounds for approximately 10 cycles each with TRBV1-TRBV30 forward primers and a C-beta reverse primer. One entry per CDR3 protein results from TCRdb running MiXCR on the multiplex PCR reads. The sample lists roughly 70,000 distinct CDR3 sequences, roughly 70% occurring once. The specimen sequenced was liver tumor tissue from sampling region 4. Described subset: tumor region T4, right-lateral pole. The receptors were sampled from a man in his forties or fifties with primary liver carcinoma and hepatitis B virus infection.

Note on this clonotype: The junction differs from germline at one of its ends, possibly a read error. V gene TRBV11-2 combines with J gene TRBJ1-2; D possibly corresponds to TRBD1 (5 bases). Germline lookup yields CDR1 SGHAT and CDR2 FQNNGV. The CDR3 is 13 amino acids. CDR3 sequence reads: CARSLEGSYGYTF. The CDR3 nucleotides read TGTGCCAGGAGCTTAGAGGGGAGCTATGGCTACACCTTC.

This chain joins TRBV6-6 and TRBJ1-5; tentative D call: TRBD1 (6 bases). The germline V gene has CDR1 MNHNY and CDR2 SVGAGI (reference sequence). The CDR3 totals 17 residues. With 6 bases removed from V and 0 bases from J, the gap between germline ends came to 18 bases. CDR3 bases: TGTGCCAGCAGCTGTACAGAGGGGGTCTATAGCAATCAGCCCCAGCATTTT. Its protein product is CASSCTEGVYSNQPQHF.

Notes on this clonotype: The final CDR3 position lacks the conserved phenylalanine or tryptophan, pointing to a likely read error. The V and J genes are TRBV10-3 and TRBJ1-2; D is unclear. Deletions cut 2 bases from V and 4 bases from J, with 17 bases between. The CDR3 is 16 amino acids. The germline V gene has CDR1 ENHRY and CDR2 SYGVKD. CDR3 sequence reads: CAISEVSSQEVYGYTV. CDR3 in DNA: TGTGCCATCAGTGAGGTTTCGTCCCAGGAGGTCTATGGCTACACCGTC.